These T cell receptor beta chains were read from a single sample in a study of blood T cell repertoires in COVID-19. The data were produced by immunoSEQ multiplex PCR, yet TCRdb's version contains in-frame clones alone and is incomplete. The data hold approximately 200,000 clones, with less than 90% observed a single time. The source material was peripheral blood. Receptor source: a woman aged 60-70 years who had recovered from COVID-19. The CDR3 runs from the conserved cysteine through the conserved F or W. A D gene is named only where the DNA matches it firmly. Size is stated for part of the rows, as once, few or many counts, or as a class when the clone is expanded.

>TRBV9|-|-|TRBJ1-2
TGTGCCAGCAGCAGGGCGGTGGGGACATCCGCCCCCTATGGCTACACCTTC
CASSRAVGTSAPYGYTF
>TRBV19|-|TRBD1|TRBJ1-1
TGTGCCAGTAGTATCCGGGACAGGGTCGCTTTCTTT
CASSIRDRVAFF
>TRBV6-5|-|TRBD1|TRBJ2-7
TGTGCCAGCAGCCCCGGGACAGACCCCTACGAGCAGTACTTC
CASSPGTDPYEQYF
>TRBV3-1/TRBV3-2|few|TRBD2|TRBJ2-2
TGTGCCAGCAGCCGGGGGGTTAGCGGGGGCACCGGGGAGCTGTTTTTT
CASSRGVSGGTGELFF
>TRBV27|once|-|TRBJ1-5
TGTGCCAGCGCCTCGGGGGGTGGGCAGCCCCAGCATTTT
CASASGGGQPQHF
>TRBV7-9|-|TRBD1|TRBJ1-1
TGTGCCAGCAGCCCTGGGACAGGCCGGAACACTGAAGCTTTCTTT
CASSPGTGRNTEAFF
>TRBV10-3|-|TRBD1|TRBJ1-2
TGTGCCATCAGTTTAACAGGGGCGAGGGTCGGCTACACCTTC
CAISLTGARVGYTF
>TRBV30|once|-|TRBJ1-1
TGTGCCTGGTCCACGGGAGGTTACACTGAAGCTTTCTTT
CAWSTGGYTEAFF
>TRBV15|-|-|TRBJ2-6
TGTGCCGCCAAAGGGAGCACGGTAGGGAGGGCCAACGTCCTGACTTTC
CAAKGSTVGRANVLTF
>TRBV2|-|TRBD1|TRBJ1-1
TGTGCCAGCAGGAGGGACAGCATGAACACTGAAGCTTTCTTT
CASRRDSMNTEAFF
>TRBV6-2/TRBV6-3|-|-|TRBJ1-1
TGTGCCAGCAGTAACCCCTGGGCAGCCGCTTTCTTT
CASSNPWAAAFF